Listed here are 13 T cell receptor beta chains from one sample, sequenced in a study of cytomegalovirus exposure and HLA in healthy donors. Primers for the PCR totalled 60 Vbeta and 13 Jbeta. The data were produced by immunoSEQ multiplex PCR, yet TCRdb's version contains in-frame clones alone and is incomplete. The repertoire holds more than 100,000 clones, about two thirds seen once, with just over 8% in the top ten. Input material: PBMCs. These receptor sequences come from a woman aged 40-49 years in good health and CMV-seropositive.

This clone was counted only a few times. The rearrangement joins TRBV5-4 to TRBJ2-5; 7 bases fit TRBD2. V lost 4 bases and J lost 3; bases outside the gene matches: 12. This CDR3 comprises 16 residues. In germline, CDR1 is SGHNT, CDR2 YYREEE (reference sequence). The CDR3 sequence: CASSRVAREGKETQYF. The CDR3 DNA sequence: TGTGCCAGCAGCCGGGTCGCCAGGGAGGGTAAAGAGACCCAGTACTTC.

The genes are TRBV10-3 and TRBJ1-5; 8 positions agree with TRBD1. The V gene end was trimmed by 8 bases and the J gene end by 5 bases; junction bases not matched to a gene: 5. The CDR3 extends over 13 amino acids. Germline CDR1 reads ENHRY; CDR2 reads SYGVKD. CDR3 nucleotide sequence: TGTGCCATCCAGGGGGCAGGGGATCAGCCCCAGCATTTT. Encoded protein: CAIQGAGDQPQHF.

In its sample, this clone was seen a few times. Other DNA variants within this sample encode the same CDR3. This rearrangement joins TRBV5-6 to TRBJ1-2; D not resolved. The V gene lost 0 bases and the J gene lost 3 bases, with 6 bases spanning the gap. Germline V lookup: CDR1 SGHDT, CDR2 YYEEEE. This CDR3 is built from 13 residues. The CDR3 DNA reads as TGTGCCAGCAGCTTGGGGGGAGACTATGGCTACACCTTC. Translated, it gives CASSLGGDYGYTF.

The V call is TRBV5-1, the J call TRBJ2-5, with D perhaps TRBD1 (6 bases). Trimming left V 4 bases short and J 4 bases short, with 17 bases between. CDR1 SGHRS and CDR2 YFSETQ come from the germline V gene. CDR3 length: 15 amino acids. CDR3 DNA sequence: TGCGCCAGCAGCCGGGACATGACTGGCGGAGAGACCCAGTACTTC. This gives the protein CASSRDMTGGETQYF.

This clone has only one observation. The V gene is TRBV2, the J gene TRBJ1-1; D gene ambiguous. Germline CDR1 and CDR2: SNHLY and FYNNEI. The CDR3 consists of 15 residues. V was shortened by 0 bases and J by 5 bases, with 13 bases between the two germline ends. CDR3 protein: CASSEATTDLTEAFF. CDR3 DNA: TGTGCCAGCAGTGAAGCGACTACAGACCTTACTGAAGCTTTCTTT.

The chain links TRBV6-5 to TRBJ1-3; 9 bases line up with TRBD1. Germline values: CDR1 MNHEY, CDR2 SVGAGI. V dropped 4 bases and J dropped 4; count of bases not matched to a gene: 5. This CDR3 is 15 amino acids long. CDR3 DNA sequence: TGTGCCAGCAGTTCCGGGACAGGGCCAGGAAACACCATATATTTT. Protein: CASSSGTGPGNTIYF.

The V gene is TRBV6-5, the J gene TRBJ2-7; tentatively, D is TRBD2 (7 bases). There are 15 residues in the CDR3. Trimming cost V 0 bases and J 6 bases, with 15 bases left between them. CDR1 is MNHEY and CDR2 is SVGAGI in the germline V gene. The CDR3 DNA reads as TGTGCCAGCAGTTACTCAAGGGGGGGGGCAGCCGAGCAGTACTTC. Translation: CASSYSRGGAAEQYF.

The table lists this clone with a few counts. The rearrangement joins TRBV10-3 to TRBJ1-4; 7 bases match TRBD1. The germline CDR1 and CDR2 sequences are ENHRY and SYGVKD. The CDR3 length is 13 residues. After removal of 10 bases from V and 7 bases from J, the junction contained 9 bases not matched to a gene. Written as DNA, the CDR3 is TGTGCCACCAGGGGGGGTAGGAGTGAAAAACTGTTTTTT. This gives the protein CATRGGRSEKLFF.

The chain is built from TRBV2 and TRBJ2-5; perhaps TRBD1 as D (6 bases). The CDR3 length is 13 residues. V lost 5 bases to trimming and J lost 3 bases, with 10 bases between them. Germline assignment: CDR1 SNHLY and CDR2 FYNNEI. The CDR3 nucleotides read TGTGCCAGCAGTTACCAGGGGAAAGAGACCCAGTACTTC. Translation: CASSYQGKETQYF.

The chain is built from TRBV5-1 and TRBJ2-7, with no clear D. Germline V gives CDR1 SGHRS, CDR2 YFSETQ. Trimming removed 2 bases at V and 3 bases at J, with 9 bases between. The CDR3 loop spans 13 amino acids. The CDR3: CASSLNGFYEQYF. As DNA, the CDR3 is TGCGCCAGCAGCTTAAACGGGTTCTACGAGCAGTACTTC.

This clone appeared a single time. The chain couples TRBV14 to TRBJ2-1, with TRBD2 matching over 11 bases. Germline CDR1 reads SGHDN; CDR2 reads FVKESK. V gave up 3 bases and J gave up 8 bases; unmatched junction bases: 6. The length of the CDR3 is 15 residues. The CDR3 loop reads CASSHSGGAGHEQFF. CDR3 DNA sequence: TGTGCCAGCAGCCATAGCGGGGGGGCCGGGCATGAGCAGTTCTTC.

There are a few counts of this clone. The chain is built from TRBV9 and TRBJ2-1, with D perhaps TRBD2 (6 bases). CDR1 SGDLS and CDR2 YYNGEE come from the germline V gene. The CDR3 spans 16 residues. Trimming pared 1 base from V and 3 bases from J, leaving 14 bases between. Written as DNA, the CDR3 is TGTGCCAGCAGCGTATTTGGGGGGACTCTCTACAATGAGCAGTTCTTC. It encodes CASSVFGGTLYNEQFF.

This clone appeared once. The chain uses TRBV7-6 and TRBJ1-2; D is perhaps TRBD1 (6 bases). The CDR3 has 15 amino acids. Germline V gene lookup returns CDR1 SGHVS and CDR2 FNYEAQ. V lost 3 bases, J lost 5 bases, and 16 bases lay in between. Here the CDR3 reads CASSLDSFPTYGYTF. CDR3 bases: TGTGCCAGCAGCTTGGACAGCTTTCCAACATATGGCTACACCTTC.